This TCR beta chain was identified in a study of blood T cell repertoires in COVID-19 (dated by TCRdb to about 2020). At the level of the whole study: Samples covering the acute and convalescent phases of COVID-19 were provided by collaborators in the United States, Italy and Spain. The repertoires were made available in a free public database intended to serve as a resource for research on the immune response to SARS-CoV-2. A de-identified subject ID, COVID-19 status, age in years and sex were almost always included in the sample metadata. The samples were drawn from two sources: the first 160 participants of the ongoing ImmuneRACE study, and 950 to 1,500 subjects contributed by 6 global collaborators. Where available, HLA class I and class II types were taken from metadata supplied by the sample provider and were not determined by assay-based typing. Subjects who had been exposed to COVID-19, were actively infected with it, or had recovered from it provided the deeply sampled blood TCRbeta repertoires that made up the dataset. The prospective study material was composed of cDNA or gDNA derived from T cells, B-cell-depleted T cells, or PBMCs.

The immunoSEQ Assay, a bias-controlled multiplex PCR, was used to amplify TCRbeta CDR3 regions from genomic DNA. As for the original processing: The number of nucleated cells in each sample was estimated by amplification of reference gene primers within the assay. Sequence reads were collapsed and filtered to measure the absolute abundance of every unique TCRbeta CDR3 rearrangement. Productive Simpson clonality was computed per sample as the square root of Simpson's diversity index over productive rearrangements. The immuneACCESS repertoire file appears here via TCRdb, limited to in-frame rearrangements. These files lack a portion of the clones; in checked studies, under half of the deficit traces to unresolved V genes, and the cause of the others is not known. That table supplies the V and J calls and clone size; D and trimming were determined from the DNA. The sample table shows roughly 88,000 clones, and 55% to 80% are seen once. Of the sample, roughly 25% is held by the ten largest clones.

Study-level results and caveats: The quantity of clinical and demographic metadata differed by source and by participant and was supplied without curation.

Details on this clone: What this receptor recognizes is not known. Base qualities are not provided; no much larger clone lies one nucleotide away.

The collaborating institutions used their own protocols to collect whole blood in K2EDTA tubes. Collaborator samples were shipped for TCRbeta analysis as frozen whole blood, isolated PBMCs, or DNA extracted from either sample type. V is pared back by 4 bases and J by 1 base, with 13 bases lying between the germline termini. CDR1 LNHDA and CDR2 SQIVND were looked up in the germline V gene (reference sequence). The cysteine opens and the phenylalanine closes a CDR3 of 16 amino acids. Just CDR3 DNA is preserved here, 48 bases in frame from base 1. The sample was peripheral blood. The sequence was obtained from a woman aged 60-75 years in a cohort sampled during active or convalescent COVID-19. Rearrangement joined TRBV19 to TRBJ1-4; no confident D gene assignment can be made. The CDR3 sequence is CASSTTRGRTNEKLFF. The sequenced DNA: TGTGCCAGTAGTACCACCCGCGGAAGAACTAATGAAAAACTGTTTTTT.